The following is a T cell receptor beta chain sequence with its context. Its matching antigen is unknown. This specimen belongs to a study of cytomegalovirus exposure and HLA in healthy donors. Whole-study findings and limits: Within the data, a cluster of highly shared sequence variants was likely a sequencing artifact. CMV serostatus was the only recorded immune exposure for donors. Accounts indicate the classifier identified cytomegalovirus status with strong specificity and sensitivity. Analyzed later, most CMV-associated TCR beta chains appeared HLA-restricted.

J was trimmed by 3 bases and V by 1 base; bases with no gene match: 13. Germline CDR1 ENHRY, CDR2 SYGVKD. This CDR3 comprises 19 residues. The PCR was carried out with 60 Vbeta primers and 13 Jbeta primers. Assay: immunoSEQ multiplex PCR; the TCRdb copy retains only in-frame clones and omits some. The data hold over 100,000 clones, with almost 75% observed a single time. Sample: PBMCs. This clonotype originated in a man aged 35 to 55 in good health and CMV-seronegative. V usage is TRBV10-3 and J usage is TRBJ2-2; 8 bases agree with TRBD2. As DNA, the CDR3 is TGTGCCATCAGTGAGTTGTCGGGGGGGCCATCAAATTACACCGGGGAGCTGTTTTTT. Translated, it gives CAISELSGGPSNYTGELFF.